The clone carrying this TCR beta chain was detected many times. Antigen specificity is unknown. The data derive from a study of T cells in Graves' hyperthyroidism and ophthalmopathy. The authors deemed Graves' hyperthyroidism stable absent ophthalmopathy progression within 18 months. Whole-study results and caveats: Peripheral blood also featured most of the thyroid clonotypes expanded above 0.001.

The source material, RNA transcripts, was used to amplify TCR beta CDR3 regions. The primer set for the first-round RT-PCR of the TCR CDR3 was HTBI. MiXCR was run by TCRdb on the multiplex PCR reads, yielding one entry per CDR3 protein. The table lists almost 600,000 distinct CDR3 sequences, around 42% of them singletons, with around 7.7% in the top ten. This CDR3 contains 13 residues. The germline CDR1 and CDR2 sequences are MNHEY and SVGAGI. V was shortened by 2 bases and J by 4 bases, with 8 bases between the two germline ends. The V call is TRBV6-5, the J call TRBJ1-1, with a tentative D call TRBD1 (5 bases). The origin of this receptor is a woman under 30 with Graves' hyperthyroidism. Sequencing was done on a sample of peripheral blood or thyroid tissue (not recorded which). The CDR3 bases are TGTGCCAGCAGTTACCTTGGGGGCACTGAAGCTTTCTTT. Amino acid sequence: CASSYLGGTEAFF.